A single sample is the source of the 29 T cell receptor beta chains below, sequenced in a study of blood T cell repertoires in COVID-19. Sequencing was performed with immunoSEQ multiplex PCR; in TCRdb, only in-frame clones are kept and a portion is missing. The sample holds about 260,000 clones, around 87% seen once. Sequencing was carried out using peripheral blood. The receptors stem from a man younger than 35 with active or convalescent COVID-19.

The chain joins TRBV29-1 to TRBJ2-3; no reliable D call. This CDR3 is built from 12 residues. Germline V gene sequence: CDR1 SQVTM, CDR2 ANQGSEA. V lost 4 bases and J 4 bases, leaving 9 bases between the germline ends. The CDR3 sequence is CSVGSHADTQYF. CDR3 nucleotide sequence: TGCAGCGTTGGTTCACATGCAGATACGCAGTATTTT.

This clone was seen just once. CDR3 loop: CSVETAQGALNEKLFF. The CDR3 DNA is TGCAGCGTTGAAACCGCACAGGGGGCCCTTAATGAAAAACTGTTTTTT. J is TRBJ1-4 and V is TRBV29-1; 9 bases agree with TRBD1. Trimming cost V 2 bases and J 4 bases; bases outside gene matches: 8. Germline assignment: CDR1 SQVTM and CDR2 ANQGSEA. The CDR3 totals 16 residues.

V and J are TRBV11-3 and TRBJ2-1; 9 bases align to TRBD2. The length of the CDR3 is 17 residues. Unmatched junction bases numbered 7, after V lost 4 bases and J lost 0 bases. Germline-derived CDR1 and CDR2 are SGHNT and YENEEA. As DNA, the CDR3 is TGTGCCAGCAGCTCCCGTGGAGCGGGAGGCTCCTACAATGAGCAGTTCTTC. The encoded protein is CASSSRGAGGSYNEQFF.

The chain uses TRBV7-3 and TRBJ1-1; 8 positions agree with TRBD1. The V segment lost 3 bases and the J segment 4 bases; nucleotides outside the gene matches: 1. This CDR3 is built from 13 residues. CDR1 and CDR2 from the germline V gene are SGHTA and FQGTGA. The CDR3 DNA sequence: TGTGCCAGCAGCTTTCAGGGGGCCACTGAAGCTTTCTTT. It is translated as CASSFQGATEAFF. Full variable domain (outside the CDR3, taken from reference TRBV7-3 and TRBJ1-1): GAGVSQTPSNKVTEKGKYVELRCDPISGHTALYWYRQSLGQGPEFLIYFQGTGAADDSGLPNDRFFAVRPEGSVSTLKIQRTERGDSAVYLCASSFQGATEAFFGQGTRLTVV.

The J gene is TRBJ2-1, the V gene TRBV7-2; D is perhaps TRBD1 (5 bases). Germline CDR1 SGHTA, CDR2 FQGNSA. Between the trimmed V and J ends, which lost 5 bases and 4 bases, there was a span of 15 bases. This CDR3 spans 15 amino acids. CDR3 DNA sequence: TGTGCCAGCAGCCCGCAGGGTGTAGAGTACAATGAGCAGTTCTTC. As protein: CASSPQGVEYNEQFF.

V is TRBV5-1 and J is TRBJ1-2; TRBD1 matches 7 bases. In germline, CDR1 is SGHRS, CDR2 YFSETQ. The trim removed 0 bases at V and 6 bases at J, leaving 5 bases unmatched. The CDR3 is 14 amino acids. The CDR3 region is CASSLDRGENGYTF. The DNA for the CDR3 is TGCGCCAGCAGCTTGGACAGGGGAGAGAATGGCTACACCTTC.

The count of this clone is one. The CDR3, as DNA: TGCGCCAGCAGTCCCGACAATGAGCAGTTCTTC. Its protein product is CASSPDNEQFF. The V gene is TRBV5-1, the J gene TRBJ2-1; D uncertain. The CDR3 has 11 amino acids. The V end lost 5 bases, the J end lost 5 bases, and 5 bases lay between the germline ends. The germline gives CDR1 SGHRS, CDR2 YFSETQ.

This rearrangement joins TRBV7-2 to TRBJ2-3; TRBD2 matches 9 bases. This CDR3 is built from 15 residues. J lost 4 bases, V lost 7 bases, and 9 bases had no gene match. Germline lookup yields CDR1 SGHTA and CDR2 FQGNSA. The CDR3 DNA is TGTGCCAGCACCTACCGAATAGCGGGAGCAGATACGCAGTATTTT. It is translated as CASTYRIAGADTQYF.

CDR3 DNA sequence: TGTGCCAGCTCACAGGGAACCGGGACAGGGGTTGCCTATGGCTACACCTTC. It specifies CASSQGTGTGVAYGYTF. This chain uses TRBV18 with TRBJ1-2; 10 bases are shared with TRBD1. Germline V gene data show CDR1 as KGHSH and CDR2 as LQKENI. The CDR3 sequence is 17 residues long. The J segment lost 4 bases and the V segment lost 4 bases, leaving 12 bases of the junction unmatched. Using reference TRBV18 and TRBJ1-2 for the parts outside the CDR3, the full variable domain is NAGVMQNPRHLVRRRGQEARLRCSPMKGHSHVYWYRQLPEEGLKFMVYLQKENIIDESGMPKERFSAEFPKEGPSILRIQQVVRGDSAAYFCASSQGTGTGVAYGYTFGSGTRLTVV.

This chain's CDR3 is CASSSMRREQYF. The CDR3 DNA is TGTGCCAGCAGCTCCATGAGGAGGGAGCAGTACTTC. The chain joins TRBV7-9 to TRBJ2-7; tentatively, D is TRBD2 (5 bases). Germline-derived CDR1 and CDR2 are SEHNR and FQNEAQ (reference sequence). Trimming left V 4 bases short and J 7 bases short, with 11 bases between. This CDR3 spans 12 amino acids.

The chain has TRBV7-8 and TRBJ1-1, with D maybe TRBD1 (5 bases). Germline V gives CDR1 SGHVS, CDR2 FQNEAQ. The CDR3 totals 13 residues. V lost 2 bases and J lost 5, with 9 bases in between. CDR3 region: CASSLSKGTEAFF. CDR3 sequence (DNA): TGTGCCAGCAGCTTATCGAAGGGGACTGAAGCTTTCTTT.

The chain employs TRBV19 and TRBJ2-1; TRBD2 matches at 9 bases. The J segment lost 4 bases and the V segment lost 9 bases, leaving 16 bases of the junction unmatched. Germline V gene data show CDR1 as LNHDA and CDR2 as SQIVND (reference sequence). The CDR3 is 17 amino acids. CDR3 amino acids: CASGFPRGGRGYNEQFF. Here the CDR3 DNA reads TGTGCCAGCGGGTTTCCGCGGGGGGGGAGGGGATACAATGAGCAGTTCTTC. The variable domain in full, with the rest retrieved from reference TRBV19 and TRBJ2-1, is DGGITQSPKYLFRKEGQNVTLSCEQNLNHDAMYWYRQDPGQGLRLIYYSQIVNDFQKGDIAEGYSVSREKKESFPLTVTSAQKNPTAFYLCASGFPRGGRGYNEQFFGPGTRLTVL.

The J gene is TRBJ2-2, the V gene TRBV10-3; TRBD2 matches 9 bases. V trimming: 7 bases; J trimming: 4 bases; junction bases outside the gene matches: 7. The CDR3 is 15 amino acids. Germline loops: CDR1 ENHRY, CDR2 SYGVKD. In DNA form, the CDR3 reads TGTGCCATCACCGATAGCGGGGGAATCACCGGGGAGCTGTTTTTT. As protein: CAITDSGGITGELFF.

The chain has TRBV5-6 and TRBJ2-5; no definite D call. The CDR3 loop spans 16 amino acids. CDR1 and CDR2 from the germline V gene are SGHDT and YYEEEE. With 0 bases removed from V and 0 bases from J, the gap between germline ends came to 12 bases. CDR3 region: CASSLARLSYQETQYF. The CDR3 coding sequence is TGTGCCAGCAGCTTGGCCCGACTTTCGTACCAAGAGACCCAGTACTTC.

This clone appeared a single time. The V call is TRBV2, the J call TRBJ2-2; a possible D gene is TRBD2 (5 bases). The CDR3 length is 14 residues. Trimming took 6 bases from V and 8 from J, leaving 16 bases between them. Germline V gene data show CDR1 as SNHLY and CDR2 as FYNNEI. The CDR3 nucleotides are TGTGCCAGCAGGTCGATGACATCGGGGGGGGAGCTGTTTTTT. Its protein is CASRSMTSGGELFF.

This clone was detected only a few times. The DNA for the CDR3 is TGTGCCAGCAGTTCAGACTCCACCTCCTATAATTCACCCCTCCACTTT. Encoded protein: CASSSDSTSYNSPLHF. This chain joins TRBV6-5 and TRBJ1-6; D call uncertain. V lost 4 bases, J lost 0 bases, and 10 bases lay in between. This CDR3 is 16 amino acids long. The germline gives CDR1 MNHEY, CDR2 SVGAGI.

Here the CDR3 DNA reads TGTGCCTGGAGCGCAGGACAGCCTCCAGGGGTAGATACGCAGTATTTT. This gives the protein CAWSAGQPPGVDTQYF. The J gene is TRBJ2-3, the V gene TRBV30; maybe TRBD1 (6 bases). V was pared by 3 bases and J by 5 bases, with 21 bases between. Germline CDR1 and CDR2: GTSNPN and SVGIG (reference sequence). CDR3 size: 16 residues.

Here the CDR3 reads CASSSQGPNQPQHF. The CDR3 DNA sequence: TGTGCCAGCAGTTCTCAGGGGCCCAATCAGCCCCAGCATTTT. J is TRBJ1-5 and V is TRBV27; tentative D call: TRBD1 (6 bases). Deletions cut 4 bases from V and 3 bases from J, with 10 bases between. In germline, CDR1 is MNHEY, CDR2 SMNVEV (reference sequence). The CDR3 totals 14 residues.

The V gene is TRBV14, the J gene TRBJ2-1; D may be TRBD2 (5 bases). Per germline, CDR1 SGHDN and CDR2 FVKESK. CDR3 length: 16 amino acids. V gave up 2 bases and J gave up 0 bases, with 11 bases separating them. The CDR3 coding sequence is TGTGCCAGCAGCCAAATAGCGCCAAGCTCCTACAATGAGCAGTTCTTC. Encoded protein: CASSQIAPSSYNEQFF.

The CDR3 loop is CASSGPGQSYEQYF. The CDR3 nucleotides read TGTGCCAGCAGTGGTCCGGGACAAAGCTACGAGCAGTACTTC. This chain links TRBV2 with TRBJ2-7; D perhaps matches TRBD1 (6 bases). This CDR3 has 14 residues. Germline V gives CDR1 SNHLY, CDR2 FYNNEI. V was clipped by 4 bases and J by 3 bases, with 13 bases between them.

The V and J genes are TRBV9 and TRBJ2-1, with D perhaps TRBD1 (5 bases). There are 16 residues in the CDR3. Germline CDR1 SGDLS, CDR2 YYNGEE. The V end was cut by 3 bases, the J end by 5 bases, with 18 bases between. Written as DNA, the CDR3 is TGTGCCAGCAGCGAACCCCGTGCAGGGTATAACAATGAGCAGTTCTTC. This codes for CASSEPRAGYNNEQFF.

Written as DNA, the CDR3 is TGTGCCAGCTCACCACCATCCGGAGGGACTAGCAATCAGCCCCAGCATTTT. Its protein is CASSPPSGGTSNQPQHF. This rearrangement joins TRBV18 to TRBJ1-5; the D gene is possibly TRBD1 (5 bases). Germline V gives CDR1 KGHSH, CDR2 LQKENI. This CDR3 contains 17 residues. The V end lost 0 bases, the J end lost 0 bases, and 12 bases lay between the germline ends.

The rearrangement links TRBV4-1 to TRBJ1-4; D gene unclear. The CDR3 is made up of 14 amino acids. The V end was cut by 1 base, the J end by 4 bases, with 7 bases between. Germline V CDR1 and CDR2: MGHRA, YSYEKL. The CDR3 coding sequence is TGCGCCAGCAGCCAAGTCCAGTTTAATGAAAAACTGTTTTTT. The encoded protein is CASSQVQFNEKLFF.

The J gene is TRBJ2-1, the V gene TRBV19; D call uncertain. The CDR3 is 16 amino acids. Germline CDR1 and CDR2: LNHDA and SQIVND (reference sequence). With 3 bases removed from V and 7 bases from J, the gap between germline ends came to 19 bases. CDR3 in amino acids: CASSIRSSPRGNEQFF. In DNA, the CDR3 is TGTGCCAGTAGTATCCGTTCTTCACCTCGAGGAAATGAGCAGTTCTTC.

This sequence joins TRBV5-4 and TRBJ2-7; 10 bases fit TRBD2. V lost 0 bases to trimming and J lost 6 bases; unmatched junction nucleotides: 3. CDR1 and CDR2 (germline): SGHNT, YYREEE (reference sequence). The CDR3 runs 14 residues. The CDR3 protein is CASSLVAGGGEQYF. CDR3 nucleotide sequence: TGTGCCAGCAGCTTGGTAGCGGGGGGAGGCGAGCAGTACTTC.

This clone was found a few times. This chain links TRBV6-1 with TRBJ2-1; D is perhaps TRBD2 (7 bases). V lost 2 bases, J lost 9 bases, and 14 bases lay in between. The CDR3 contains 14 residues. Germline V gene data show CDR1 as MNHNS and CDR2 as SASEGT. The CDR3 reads CASSERGAWGEQFF. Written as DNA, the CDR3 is TGTGCCAGCAGTGAACGGGGGGCCTGGGGTGAGCAGTTCTTC.

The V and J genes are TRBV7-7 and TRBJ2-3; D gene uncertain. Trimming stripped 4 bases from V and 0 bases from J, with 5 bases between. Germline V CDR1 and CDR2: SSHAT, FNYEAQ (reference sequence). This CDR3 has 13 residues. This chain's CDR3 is CASSSSSTDTQYF. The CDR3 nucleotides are TGTGCCAGCAGCTCTTCTAGCACAGATACGCAGTATTTT.

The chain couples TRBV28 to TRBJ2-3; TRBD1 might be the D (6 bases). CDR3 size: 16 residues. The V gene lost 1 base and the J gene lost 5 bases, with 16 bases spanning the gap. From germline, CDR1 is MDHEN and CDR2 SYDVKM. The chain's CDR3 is CASSLSGQGRGDTQYF. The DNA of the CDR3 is TGTGCCAGCAGTTTATCGGGCCAGGGCAGGGGAGATACGCAGTATTTT.

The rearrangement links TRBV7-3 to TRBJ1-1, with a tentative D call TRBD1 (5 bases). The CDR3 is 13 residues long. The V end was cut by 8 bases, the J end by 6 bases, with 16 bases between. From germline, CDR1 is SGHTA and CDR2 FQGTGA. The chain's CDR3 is CASSVSRGSEAFF. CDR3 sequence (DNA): TGTGCCAGCTCAGTCAGTCGGGGGTCTGAAGCTTTCTTT.